The T cell receptor (beta chain) under discussion was sequenced for a study of T cell clones after liver transplantation. Turning to the study itself: Samples came from ITN030ST, which attempted immunosuppression withdrawal within 2 years of liver transplantation.

Clones were sequenced by immunoSEQ multiplex PCR, and TCRdb holds only the in-frame ones, with some missing. The data hold some 75,000 clones, with 80% observed a single time. The V and J ends lost 5 bases and 1 base, in that order; junction bases with no gene match: 8. This CDR3 has 16 amino acids. CDR1 and CDR2 from the germline V gene are LNHDA and SQIVND (reference sequence). The J gene is TRBJ1-1, the V gene TRBV19; 9 bases agree with TRBD1. The clonotype originates from a human donor who received a liver transplant. The sequences come from CD4+ T cells from blood, collected before liver transplant. CDR3 bases: TGTGCCAGTAGTCTACCGAACAGGGGGCAGAACACTGAAGCTTTCTTT. It translates to CASSLPNRGQNTEAFF.